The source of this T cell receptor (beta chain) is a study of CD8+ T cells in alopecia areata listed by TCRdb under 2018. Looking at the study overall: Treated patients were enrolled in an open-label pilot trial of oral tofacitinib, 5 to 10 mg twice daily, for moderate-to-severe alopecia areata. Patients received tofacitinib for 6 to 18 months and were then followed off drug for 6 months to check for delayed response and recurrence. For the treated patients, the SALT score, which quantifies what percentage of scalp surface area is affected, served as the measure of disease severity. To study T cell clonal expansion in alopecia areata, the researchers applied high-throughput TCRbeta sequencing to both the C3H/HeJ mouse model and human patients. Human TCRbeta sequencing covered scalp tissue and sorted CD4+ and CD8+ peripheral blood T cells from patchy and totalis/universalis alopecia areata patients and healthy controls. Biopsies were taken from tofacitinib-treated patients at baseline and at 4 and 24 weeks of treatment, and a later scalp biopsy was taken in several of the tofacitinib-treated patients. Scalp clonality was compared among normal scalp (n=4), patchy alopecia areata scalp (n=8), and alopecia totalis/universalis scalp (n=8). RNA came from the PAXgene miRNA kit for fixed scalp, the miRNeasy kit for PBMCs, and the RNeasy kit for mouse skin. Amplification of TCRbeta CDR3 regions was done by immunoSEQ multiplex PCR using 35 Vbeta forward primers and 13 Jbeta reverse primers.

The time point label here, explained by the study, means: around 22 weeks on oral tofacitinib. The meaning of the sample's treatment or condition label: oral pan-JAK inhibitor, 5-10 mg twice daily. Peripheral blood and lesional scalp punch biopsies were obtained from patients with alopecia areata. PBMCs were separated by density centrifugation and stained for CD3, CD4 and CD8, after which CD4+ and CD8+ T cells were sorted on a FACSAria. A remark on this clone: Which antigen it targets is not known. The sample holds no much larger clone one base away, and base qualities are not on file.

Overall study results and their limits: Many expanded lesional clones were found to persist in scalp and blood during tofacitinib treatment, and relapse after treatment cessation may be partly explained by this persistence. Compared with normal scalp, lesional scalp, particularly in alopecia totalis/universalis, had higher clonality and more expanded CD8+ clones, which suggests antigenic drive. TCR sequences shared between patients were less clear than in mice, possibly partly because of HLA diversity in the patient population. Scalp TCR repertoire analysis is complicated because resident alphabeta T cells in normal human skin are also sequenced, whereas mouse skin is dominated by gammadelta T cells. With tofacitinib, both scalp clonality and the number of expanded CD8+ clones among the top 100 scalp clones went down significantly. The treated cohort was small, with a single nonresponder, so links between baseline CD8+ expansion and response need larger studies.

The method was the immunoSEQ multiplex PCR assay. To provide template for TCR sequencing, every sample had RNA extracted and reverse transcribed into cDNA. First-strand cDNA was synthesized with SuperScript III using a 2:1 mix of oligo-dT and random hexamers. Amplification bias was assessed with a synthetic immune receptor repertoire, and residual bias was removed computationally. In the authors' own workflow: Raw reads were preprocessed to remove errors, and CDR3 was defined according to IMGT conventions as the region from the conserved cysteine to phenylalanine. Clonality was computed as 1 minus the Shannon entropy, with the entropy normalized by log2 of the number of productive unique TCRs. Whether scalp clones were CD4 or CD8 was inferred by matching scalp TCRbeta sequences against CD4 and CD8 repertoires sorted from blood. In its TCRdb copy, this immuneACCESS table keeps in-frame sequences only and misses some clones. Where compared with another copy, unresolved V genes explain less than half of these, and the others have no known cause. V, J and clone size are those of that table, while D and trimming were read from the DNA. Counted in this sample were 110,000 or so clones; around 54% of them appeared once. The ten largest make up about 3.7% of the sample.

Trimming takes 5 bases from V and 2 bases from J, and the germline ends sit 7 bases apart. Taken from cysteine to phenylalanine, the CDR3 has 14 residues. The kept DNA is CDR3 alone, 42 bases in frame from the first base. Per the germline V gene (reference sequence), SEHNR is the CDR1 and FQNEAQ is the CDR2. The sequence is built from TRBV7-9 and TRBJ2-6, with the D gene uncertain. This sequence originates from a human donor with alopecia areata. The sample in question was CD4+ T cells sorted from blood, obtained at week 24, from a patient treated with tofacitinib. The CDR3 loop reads CASSKGAGANVLTF. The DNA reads TGTGCCAGCAGCAAGGGTGCTGGGGCCAACGTCCTGACTTTC.